The sequence of this T cell receptor beta chain was determined in a study of T cells after yellow fever vaccination. Study information: In the case of low-cell-number fractions, SMART-Seq v4 Ultra Low Input was used for preparation. Study-level results: The secondary response peaked faster, at day 5 versus 15, but was weaker.

In this sample, this clonotype turned up many times. No antigen is known for it. From the 5' RACE reads, TCRdb called clonotypes with MiXCR, one entry per CDR3 protein. Here the sample spans around 310,000 distinct CDR3 sequences, 8.5% to 10% being singletons. Germline loops: CDR1 MNHEY, CDR2 SVGEGT. The length of the CDR3 is 14 residues. Trimming stripped 8 bases from V and 2 bases from J, with 13 bases between. The sequencing here drew on PBMCs, taken on the day of the first yellow fever vaccination. V usage is TRBV6-2 or TRBV6-3 and J usage is TRBJ2-1; D is possibly TRBD2 (6 bases). The clonotype originates from a man between 18 and 35 years old who received the YFV17D yellow fever vaccine. The CDR3 region has the DNA TGTGCCAGCTACGGGGTAGCGGCCTACAATGAGCAGTTCTTC. This translates into CASYGVAAYNEQFF.